These 27 T cell receptor beta chains came from one sample sequenced in a study of control samples from healthy donors and cancer patients. Here immunoSEQ multiplex PCR was the method, and the copy in TCRdb shows in-frame clones only, minus some. The data show 85,000 to 95,000 clones, 88% seen once. Sequencing was done on a sample of blood. The receptors derive from a woman aged 70-85 years in good health.

This clone was seen once. The chain joins TRBV5-4 to TRBJ1-3; 7 nucleotides agree with TRBD1. V dropped 0 bases and J dropped 5; count of bases not matched to a gene: 5. The CDR3 is 15 amino acids. Germline assignment: CDR1 SGHNT and CDR2 YYREEE (reference sequence). The CDR3 sequence: CASSLGGTARNTIYF. The DNA for the CDR3 is TGTGCCAGCAGCTTGGGCGGGACAGCCCGAAACACCATATATTTT.

The genes are TRBV2 and TRBJ1-6; D is perhaps TRBD1 (6 bases). Germline V gene data show CDR1 as SNHLY and CDR2 as FYNNEI. V was pared by 10 bases and J by 10 bases, with 17 bases between. The CDR3 consists of 13 residues. The CDR3 here is CANRNREDSPLHF. CDR3 DNA: TGTGCCAACCGAAACAGGGAGGACTCACCCCTCCACTTT.

In its sample, this clone was seen many times. This sample also contains other DNA sequences that code for the same CDR3. The J gene is TRBJ1-4, the V gene TRBV7-9; possible D gene TRBD1, 6 bases. This CDR3 has 15 residues. Between the trimmed V and J ends, which lost 5 bases and 2 bases, there was a span of 12 bases. Germline assignment: CDR1 SEHNR and CDR2 FQNEAQ (reference sequence). CDR3 sequence reads: CASSPKGGTNEKLFF. In DNA form, the CDR3 reads TGTGCCAGCAGCCCGAAGGGGGGGACTAATGAAAAACTGTTTTTT.

CDR3 residues: CASSLTGNTEAFF. DNA for the CDR3: TGTGCCAGCAGCTTAACGGGGAACACTGAAGCTTTCTTT. The chain is built from TRBV7-3 and TRBJ1-1; D gene unclear. Germline loops: CDR1 SGHTA, CDR2 FQGTGA. This CDR3 is built from 13 residues. Deletions cut 0 bases from V and 1 base from J, with 3 bases between.

The chain employs TRBV30 and TRBJ2-1, with D possibly matching TRBD2 (6 bases). The V gene's germline CDR1 is GTSNPN and CDR2 SVGIG (reference sequence). The V end was cut by 2 bases, the J end by 8 bases, with 10 bases between. This CDR3 region has 12 residues. The CDR3 DNA reads TGTGCCTGGAGTCGTCTAGCGCATGAGCAGTTCTTC. This codes for CAWSRLAHEQFF. Filled out from reference TRBV30 and TRBJ2-1, the complete variable domain reads SQTIHQWPATLVQPVGSPLSLECTVEGTSNPNLYWYRQAAGRGLQLLFYSVGIGQISSEVPQNLSASRPQDRQFILSSKKLLLSDSGFYLCAWSRLAHEQFFGPGTRLTVL.

The gene calls are TRBV14 and TRBJ1-1; D not certain. The CDR3 is made up of 17 amino acids. Trimming shortened V by 0 bases and J by 6 bases, and 20 bases separated the two germline ends. Germline CDR1 SGHDN, CDR2 FVKESK. The CDR3 loop is CASSQDRSSLESSEAFF. CDR3 in DNA: TGTGCCAGCAGCCAAGATCGAAGCTCCCTGGAGTCATCTGAAGCTTTCTTT.

The chain employs TRBV2 and TRBJ1-1; unclear D gene. In germline, CDR1 is SNHLY, CDR2 FYNNEI. This CDR3 has 14 residues. V was shortened by 5 bases and J by 5 bases, with 15 bases between the two germline ends. Here the CDR3 reads CASSPTRLSTEAFF. The CDR3, as DNA: TGTGCCAGCAGTCCTACCCGACTTAGTACTGAAGCTTTCTTT.

The chain combines TRBV5-1 with TRBJ2-5; 14 bases are shared with TRBD2. Germline V CDR1 and CDR2: SGHRS, YFSETQ. With 3 bases clipped from V and 3 bases from J, the junction kept 4 bases outside the gene matches. The CDR3 runs to 16 residues. The CDR3 DNA reads TGCGCCAGCAGCTCAAGACTAGCGGGAGGGAAAGAGACCCAGTACTTC. Translating it yields CASSSRLAGGKETQYF. Complete variable domain (other parts from reference TRBV5-1 and TRBJ2-5): KAGVTQTPRYLIKTRGQQVTLSCSPISGHRSVSWYQQTPGQGLQFLFEYFSETQRNKGNFPGRFSGRQFSNSRSEMNVSTLELGDSALYLCASSSRLAGGKETQYFGPGTRLLVL.

The J gene is TRBJ2-1, the V gene TRBV5-4; D remains ambiguous. Trimming removed 4 bases at V and 1 base at J, with 9 bases between. This CDR3 has 14 amino acids. Germline V lookup: CDR1 SGHNT, CDR2 YYREEE (reference sequence). As DNA, the CDR3 is TGTGCCAGCAGCCCCCAGGAGTCCTACAATGAGCAGTTCTTC. Translating gives CASSPQESYNEQFF.

In this sample, this clone turned up once. The rearrangement uses TRBV30 and TRBJ1-2, with a tentative D call TRBD1 (6 bases). V dropped 2 bases and J dropped 2 bases, with 12 bases sitting between them. Germline lookup yields CDR1 GTSNPN and CDR2 SVGIG (reference sequence). This CDR3 has 14 residues. The CDR3 coding sequence is TGTGCCTGGAGTCAACAGGGTGTAAACTATGGCTACACCTTC. Its protein product is CAWSQQGVNYGYTF.

This clone was recorded only once. This sequence joins TRBV4-3 and TRBJ2-2; 7 nucleotides match TRBD2. J lost 8 bases, V lost 1 base, and 4 bases had no gene match. Germline CDR1 and CDR2: LGHNA and YSLEER. The CDR3 runs 14 residues. CDR3 sequence reads: CASSQAGLVGELFF. The DNA of the CDR3 is TGCGCCAGCAGCCAAGCCGGACTAGTGGGGGAGCTGTTTTTT.

V gene TRBV27 combines with J gene TRBJ1-2, with D unresolved. The V gene's germline CDR1 is MNHEY and CDR2 SMNVEV (reference sequence). V was pared by 3 bases and J by 4 bases, with 15 bases between. CDR3 length: 15 amino acids. This CDR3 is CASSFLDQGSYGYTF. CDR3 DNA sequence: TGTGCCAGCAGTTTCCTCGACCAAGGGTCCTATGGCTACACCTTC.

In this sample, this clone turned up a few times. The CDR3 nucleotides read TGTGCCAGCAGTGAAGCGCTTCCACCCTACGAGCAGTACTTC. Amino acids: CASSEALPPYEQYF. The chain joins TRBV2 to TRBJ2-7; D gene ambiguous. CDR1 is SNHLY, CDR2 FYNNEI, per germline. V was trimmed by 0 bases and J by 2 bases, leaving 8 bases between them. This CDR3 region has 14 residues.

J is TRBJ1-6 and V is TRBV7-2; 9 bases are a match to TRBD1. J gave up 5 bases and V 6 bases, and 11 bases lay outside the gene matches. This CDR3 region has 17 residues. From germline, CDR1 is SGHTA and CDR2 FQGNSA. CDR3 in amino acids: CASSFTPGTGNNSPLHF. CDR3 nucleotides: TGTGCCAGCAGTTTTACCCCCGGGACAGGGAATAATTCACCCCTCCACTTT.

This chain connects TRBV19 to TRBJ2-7; 11 bases are a match to TRBD1. Trimming took 3 bases from V and 5 from J; bases not matched to a gene: 6. In germline, CDR1 is LNHDA, CDR2 SQIVND (reference sequence). This CDR3 is built from 15 residues. The DNA for the CDR3 is TGTGCCAGTAGTATGAACCGGGACAGGGGGGACGAGCAGTACTTC. Its protein is CASSMNRDRGDEQYF. The whole variable domain, remainder taken from reference TRBV19 and TRBJ2-7, is DGGITQSPKYLFRKEGQNVTLSCEQNLNHDAMYWYRQDPGQGLRLIYYSQIVNDFQKGDIAEGYSVSREKKESFPLTVTSAQKNPTAFYLCASSMNRDRGDEQYFGPGTRLTVT.

In nucleotides, the CDR3 is TGCGCCAGGCTTCGTGACATGCCCGGGGAGCTGTTTTTT. This encodes CARLRDMPGELFF. The gene calls are TRBV5-1 and TRBJ2-2; D ambiguous. CDR3 length equals 13 residues. The germline V gene has CDR1 SGHRS and CDR2 YFSETQ. V was cut by 8 bases and J by 6 bases, with 14 bases left in between.

The chain is built from TRBV3-1 (or the pseudogene TRBV3-2) and TRBJ1-1, with 8 bases matching TRBD1. J lost 5 bases, V lost 4 bases, and 6 bases had no gene match. The germline V gene encodes CDR1 LGHDT and CDR2 YNNKEL (reference sequence). The CDR3 is 14 residues long. The CDR3 sequence: CASSRPDRATEAFF. The CDR3 DNA is TGTGCCAGCAGCCGCCCGGACAGGGCGACTGAAGCTTTCTTT.

This clone was observed once. The chain couples TRBV5-1 to TRBJ1-1, with TRBD1 as a possible D gene (5 bases). Germline CDR1 is SGHRS and CDR2 is YFSETQ. V lost 2 bases, J lost 7 bases, and 9 bases lay in between. The CDR3 has 12 residues. The CDR3: CASSFGGGEAFF. As DNA, the CDR3 is TGCGCCAGCAGCTTTGGGGGTGGTGAAGCTTTCTTT.

The gene calls are TRBV3-1 (or the pseudogene TRBV3-2) and TRBJ2-5; perhaps TRBD2 as D (7 bases). Between the trimmed V and J ends, which lost 4 bases and 3 bases, there was a span of 18 bases. CDR1 is LGHDT and CDR2 is YNNKEL in the germline V gene (reference sequence). The CDR3 contains 16 residues. Here the CDR3 reads CASSLLGEGGKETQYF. For the CDR3, the DNA is TGTGCCAGCAGCCTGTTAGGGGAGGGGGGGAAAGAGACCCAGTACTTC.

This rearrangement joins TRBV11-2 to TRBJ1-2; D is uncertain. V was trimmed by 3 bases and J by 0 bases, leaving 8 bases between them. Germline CDR1 reads SGHAT; CDR2 reads FQNNGV. The CDR3 covers 14 residues. CDR3 bases: TGTGCCAGCAGCTTTCGGGAAGCTAACTATGGCTACACCTTC. Its protein is CASSFREANYGYTF.

V is TRBV7-6 and J is TRBJ2-3; 9 bases match TRBD2. This CDR3 comprises 20 residues. Germline V lookup: CDR1 SGHVS, CDR2 FNYEAQ. The junction had 15 bases not matched to a gene; V was cut back by 0 bases and J by 2 bases. The CDR3 region has the DNA TGTGCCAGCAGCTTAGCCGCTGCAGCGGGGGGCCTATTCAACACAGATACGCAGTATTTT. This translates into CASSLAAAAGGLFNTDTQYF.

This rearrangement joins TRBV10-1 to TRBJ1-1; maybe TRBD1 (6 bases). The CDR3 length is 13 residues. Germline V CDR1 and CDR2: WNHNN, SYGVQD (reference sequence). V shed 4 bases and J shed 4 bases, with 10 bases lying between them. Here the CDR3 reads CASSAGVGTEAFF. CDR3 nucleotide sequence: TGCGCCAGCAGTGCAGGGGTGGGCACTGAAGCTTTCTTT.

The CDR3 region is CASSYLTEANYGYTF. The CDR3 DNA sequence: TGTGCCAGCAGTTACTTAACCGAAGCTAACTATGGCTACACCTTC. The chain combines TRBV6-6 with TRBJ1-2; D is undetermined. The CDR3 has 15 residues. Germline V gene data show CDR1 as MNHNY and CDR2 as SVGAGI (reference sequence). Trimming removed 1 base at V and 0 bases at J, with 9 bases between.

The chain carries TRBV15 and TRBJ2-1, with 7 bases matching TRBD2. This CDR3 region has 15 residues. CDR1 LNHNV and CDR2 YYDKDF come from the germline V gene (reference sequence). After removal of 5 bases from V and 3 bases from J, the junction contained 7 bases not matched to a gene. CDR3 bases: TGTGCCACCAGCTCCCCCGCTAGCGGCTACAATGAGCAGTTCTTC. It is translated as CATSSPASGYNEQFF.

This clone was detected once. The CDR3 DNA sequence: TGTGCCAGCATGATAGGGAACACTGAAGCTTTCTTT. Residues: CASMIGNTEAFF. V and J are TRBV6-5 and TRBJ1-1; D gene ambiguous. CDR1 and CDR2 from the germline V gene are MNHEY and SVGAGI. The V end was cut by 7 bases, the J end by 1 base, with 7 bases between. There are 12 residues in the CDR3.

V usage is TRBV9 and J usage is TRBJ2-3; D tentatively reads TRBD1 or TRBD2 (7 bases each). The CDR3 is 16 residues long. V shed 3 bases and J shed 6 bases, with 20 bases lying between them. CDR1 and CDR2 from the germline V gene are SGDLS and YYNGEE. The CDR3 nucleotides read TGTGCCAGCAGCGCCCAGGGGGGAAGCGGGACCGATACGCAGTATTTT. Translating gives CASSAQGGSGTDTQYF.

This clone was detected a few times. The CDR3 sequence is CASSLVLNEQFF. The DNA of the CDR3 is TGCGCCAGCAGCTTGGTGTTAAATGAGCAGTTCTTC. The chain couples TRBV5-1 to TRBJ2-1; D ambiguous. The CDR3 has 12 residues. V lost 0 bases and J lost 7, with 5 bases in between. The germline V gene has CDR1 SGHRS and CDR2 YFSETQ.